This paragraph covers one T cell receptor beta chain sequence. Its target is not known. This sample was taken from a study of cytomegalovirus exposure and HLA in healthy donors. Notes on the study in general: Confirmation in vitro established that a few CMV-associated chains were specific for CMV antigens. In a later analysis, 16,951 TCR beta sequences were associated with HLA alleles at 0.05 false discovery rate. Investigators reported 150 to 200 TCR beta chains as tied to cytomegalovirus. Among TCR beta chains of equal frequency, HLA-associated ones were more clonally expanded in a later analysis.

PCR was performed using 60 Vbeta and 13 Jbeta primers. Sequencing used immunoSEQ multiplex PCR; TCRdb keeps in-frame clones, though not all of them. The data show about 110,000 clones, approximately 83% seen once. Trimming removed 5 bases from V and 1 base from J, with 8 bases in between. This CDR3 is built from 13 residues. CDR1 and CDR2 (germline): SNHLY, FYNNEI. The chain uses TRBV2 and TRBJ1-1, with no clear D. Specimen: PBMCs. This TCR was recovered from a man aged 40-49 years in good health and CMV-seronegative. CDR3 nucleotides: TGTGCCAGCAGTTCGCAGGAGAACACTGAAGCTTTCTTT. It encodes CASSSQENTEAFF.